This T cell receptor (beta chain) was captured by sequencing in a study of T cells in Graves' hyperthyroidism and ophthalmopathy (dated by TCRdb to between 2018 and 2021). Context from the whole study: Peripheral blood was collected at initial diagnosis, before any treatment. According to the paper, TCR Vbeta CDR3 sequencing was carried out on some 130 peripheral blood samples, which came from 40 to 45 ophthalmopathy, around 74 hyperthyroidism and about 17 progressor patients. The 90 to 100 discovery patients were randomly divided into training and test sets at a 7:3 ratio. A discovery cohort of about a hundred patients, about 44 with Graves' ophthalmopathy and 57 with stable Graves' hyperthyroidism, was used to find distinguishing TCR V-J signatures. Following sampling, methimazole starting at 30 mg daily was given to hyperthyroidism patients, and high-dose intravenous methylprednisolone was given to ophthalmopathy patients. Thyroid tissue and blood T-cell repertoires from roughly 6 Graves' hyperthyroidism patients were also compared in the study. An independent validation cohort of under 20 hyperthyroidism patients and approximately 15 patients who later progressed to ophthalmopathy tested prospective prediction of ophthalmopathy. On the study overall, not on this receptor specifically: Most expanded thyroid clonotypes (frequency above 0.001) were also found in blood, which suggests that blood repertoires may mirror thyroid immune responses. A 13 V-J signature model separated ophthalmopathy from stable hyperthyroidism, with about 90% sensitivity and 81.08% specificity in cross-validation and 80%/75% in testing. In validation, progression to ophthalmopathy was predicted by the model with around 71% sensitivity and approximately 78% specificity, a median of roughly 6.4 months before onset. Sample size was not statistically predetermined, and blinding of investigators to group allocation was not performed.

To note about this clonotype: Its antigen is unknown. Per-base qualities were not stored, and no clone one base away is much larger.

Stable Graves' hyperthyroidism was defined as the absence of progression to ophthalmopathy over 18 months of follow-up. Hyperthyroidism patients were newly diagnosed, had a disease duration of under 2 months, and were aged 18 to 65 years. Exclusion was applied to patients with uncontrolled infections, other autoimmune diseases, pregnancy or lactation. Diagnoses were established on the basis of clinical symptoms, serum thyroxine and TRAb, thyroid ultrasound, and orbital computed tomography. PBMCs were separated from 10 ml of fresh peripheral blood using Ficoll-Paque density gradient centrifugation. Total RNA was extracted with Trizol reagent, and quality was checked on an Agilent 2100 Bioanalyzer. The TCR beta CDR3 regions were amplified from the RNA transcripts. A first-round RT-PCR of the TCR CDR3 used the HTBI primer set with the Qiagen OneStep RT-PCR kit. A second multiplex PCR round built the libraries, followed by size selection and purification. The libraries were sequenced on an Illumina HiSeq2000 using paired-end 100 bp reads. From the authors' description of their analysis: SOAPnuke was used to process the raw data, throwing out any read that contained adapters or uncalled bases, had a mean Phred below 15, or lacked an exact constant-primer or identifier match. High-quality paired reads were merged with COPE v1.2.5, and unique nucleotide sequences were defined as clonotypes. Clonotypes were aligned to IMGT TRBV, TRBD and TRBJ reference segments using MiTCR v1.1. Only V-J combinations with frequency above 0.0001, covering 99.2% of repertoires, were analysed. The TCS score was defined as the ratio of F50 (clonal expansion) to E x V (chaos), calculated using BLOSUM62-based TCRdist between CDR3 peptides within each V-J. Welch's t-statistics and random forest reduced fewer than 600 V-J features to roughly 13, which were used in a naive Bayes classifier (R e1071). The raw public reads went through TCRdb reprocessing: fastp at Q25, MiXCR clone calling, in-frame beta chains kept. One record per CDR3 amino acid sequence lists the most common genes and DNA. The V and J calls and clone size come from TCRdb's table, not from the authors' own analysis. For this sample there are approximately 600,000 distinct CDR3 sequences; roughly 15% appear just once. 3% to 4.5% of the sample is taken by the ten largest.

V ends up 8 bases short and J 7 bases short, with an unmatched junction base count of 20. The CDR3 spans 17 residues, from the cysteine through the phenylalanine. Only the CDR3 part of the read is kept: 51 bases, read in frame from the first base. From a lookup of the germline V gene, CDR1 and CDR2 are SGHTA and FQGNSA. The rearrangement combines TRBV7-2 with TRBJ1-2; TRBD1 lines up with 9 middle nucleotides. The sequenced material came from blood. The origin of this receptor is a woman in her 30s with Graves' hyperthyroidism. The DNA sequence is TGTGCCAGCTCGCCAGGGGGGGGGGGACAGGGCCAGTCTGGCTACACCTTC. This gives the protein CASSPGGGGQGQSGYTF.